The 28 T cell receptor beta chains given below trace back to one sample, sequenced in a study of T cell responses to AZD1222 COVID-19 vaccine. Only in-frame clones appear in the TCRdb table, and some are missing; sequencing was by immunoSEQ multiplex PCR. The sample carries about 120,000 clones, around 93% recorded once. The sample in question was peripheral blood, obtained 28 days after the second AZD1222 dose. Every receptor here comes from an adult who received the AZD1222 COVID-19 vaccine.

The CDR3 is CASRTNTDTQYF. CDR3 coding DNA: TGTGCCAGCAGGACTAACACAGATACGCAGTATTTT. The chain has TRBV6-5 and TRBJ2-3, with D possibly matching TRBD2 (5 bases). The length of the CDR3 is 12 residues. Germline V lookup: CDR1 MNHEY, CDR2 SVGAGI. The V end lost 6 bases, the J end lost 2 bases, and 6 bases lay between the germline ends.

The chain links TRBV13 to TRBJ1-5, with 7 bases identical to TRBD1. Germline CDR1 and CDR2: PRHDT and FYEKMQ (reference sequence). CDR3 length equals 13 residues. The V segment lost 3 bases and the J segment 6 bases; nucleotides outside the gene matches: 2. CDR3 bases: TGTGCCAGCAGCTTCGACAGGGCTCAGCCCCAGCATTTT. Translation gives CASSFDRAQPQHF.

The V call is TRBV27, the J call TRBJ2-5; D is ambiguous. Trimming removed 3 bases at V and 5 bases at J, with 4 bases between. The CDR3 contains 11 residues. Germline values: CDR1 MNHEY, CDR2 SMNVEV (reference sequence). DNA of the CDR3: TGTGCCAGCAGTTTTAGGGAGACCCAGTACTTC. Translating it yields CASSFRETQYF.

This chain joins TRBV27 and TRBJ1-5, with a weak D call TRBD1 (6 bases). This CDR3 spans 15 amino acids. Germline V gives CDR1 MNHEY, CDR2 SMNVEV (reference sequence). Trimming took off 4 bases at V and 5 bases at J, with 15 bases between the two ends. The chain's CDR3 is CASSSTGISYQPQHF. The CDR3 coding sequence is TGTGCCAGCAGTTCGACAGGTATCTCTTATCAGCCCCAGCATTTT.

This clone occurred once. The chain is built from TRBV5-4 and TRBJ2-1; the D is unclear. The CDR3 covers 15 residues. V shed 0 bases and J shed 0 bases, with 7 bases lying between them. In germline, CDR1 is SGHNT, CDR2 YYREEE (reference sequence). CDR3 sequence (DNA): TGTGCCAGCAGCTTGGACAGTGACTCCTACAATGAGCAGTTCTTC. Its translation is CASSLDSDSYNEQFF.

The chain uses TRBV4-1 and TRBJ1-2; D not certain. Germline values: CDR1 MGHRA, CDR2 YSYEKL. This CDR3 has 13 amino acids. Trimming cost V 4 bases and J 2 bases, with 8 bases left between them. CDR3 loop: CASSPSRNYGYTF. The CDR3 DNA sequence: TGCGCCAGCAGCCCGTCCCGAAACTATGGCTACACCTTC.

CDR3 sequence: CASSYVGGSNTEAFF. CDR3 DNA: TGTGCCAGCAGCTATGTTGGGGGCTCGAACACTGAAGCTTTCTTT. V gene TRBV3-1 (or the pseudogene TRBV3-2) combines with J gene TRBJ1-1; weak D call: TRBD1 (6 bases). The V gene lost 5 bases and the J gene lost 1 base, with 14 bases spanning the gap. There are 15 residues in the CDR3. Germline V gene sequence: CDR1 LGHDT, CDR2 YNNKEL (reference sequence).

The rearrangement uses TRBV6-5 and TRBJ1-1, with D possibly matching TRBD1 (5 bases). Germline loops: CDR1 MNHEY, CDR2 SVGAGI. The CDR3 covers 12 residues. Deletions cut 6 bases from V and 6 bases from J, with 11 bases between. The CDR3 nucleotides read TGTGCCAGCAGCCCAGGGTGGGCTGAAGCTTTCTTT. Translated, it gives CASSPGWAEAFF.

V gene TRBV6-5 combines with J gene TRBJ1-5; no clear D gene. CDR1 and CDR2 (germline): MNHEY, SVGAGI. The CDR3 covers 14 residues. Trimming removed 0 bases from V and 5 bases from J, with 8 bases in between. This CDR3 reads CASSYSAGDQPQHF. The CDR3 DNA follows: TGTGCCAGCAGTTACTCGGCAGGCGATCAGCCCCAGCATTTT.

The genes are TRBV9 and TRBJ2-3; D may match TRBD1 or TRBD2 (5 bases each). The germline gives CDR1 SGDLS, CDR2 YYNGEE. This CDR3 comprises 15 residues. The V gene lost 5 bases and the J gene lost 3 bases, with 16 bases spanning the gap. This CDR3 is CASSRDPSPTDTQYF. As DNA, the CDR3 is TGTGCCAGCAGTAGGGACCCTTCGCCGACAGATACGCAGTATTTT.

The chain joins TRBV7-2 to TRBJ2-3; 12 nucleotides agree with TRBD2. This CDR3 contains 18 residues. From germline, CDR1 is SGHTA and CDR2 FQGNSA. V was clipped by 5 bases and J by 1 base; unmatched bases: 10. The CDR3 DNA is TGTGCCAGCAGCCGGTCTAGCGGGGGGGCCAAACGCACAGATACGCAGTATTTT. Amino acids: CASSRSSGGAKRTDTQYF.

The CDR3 reads CASSPGTHDTQYF. CDR3 sequence (DNA): TGCGCCAGCAGCCCTGGGACCCACGATACGCAGTATTTT. V gene TRBV4-1 combines with J gene TRBJ2-3; tentatively, D is TRBD1 or TRBD2 (5 bases each). This CDR3 contains 13 residues. Deletions cut 4 bases from V and 6 bases from J, with 11 bases between. Germline V gene data show CDR1 as MGHRA and CDR2 as YSYEKL.

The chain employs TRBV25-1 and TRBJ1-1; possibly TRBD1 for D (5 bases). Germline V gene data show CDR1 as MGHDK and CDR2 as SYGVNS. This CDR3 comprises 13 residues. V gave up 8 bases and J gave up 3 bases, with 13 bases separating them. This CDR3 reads CASGDEGDTEAFF. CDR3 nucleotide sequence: TGTGCCAGCGGGGACGAAGGGGACACTGAAGCTTTCTTT.

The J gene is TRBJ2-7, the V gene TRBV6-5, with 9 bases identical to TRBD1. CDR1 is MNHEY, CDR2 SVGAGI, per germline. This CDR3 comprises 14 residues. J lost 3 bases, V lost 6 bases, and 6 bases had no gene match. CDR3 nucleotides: TGTGCCAGCAGGACCGGGACAGGGATCTACGAGCAGTACTTC. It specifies CASRTGTGIYEQYF.

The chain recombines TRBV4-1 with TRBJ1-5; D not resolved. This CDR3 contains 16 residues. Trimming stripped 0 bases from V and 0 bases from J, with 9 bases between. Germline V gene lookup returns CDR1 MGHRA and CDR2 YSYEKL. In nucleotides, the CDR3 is TGCGCCAGCAGCCAAGACAGTGGATTTAGCAATCAGCCCCAGCATTTT. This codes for CASSQDSGFSNQPQHF.

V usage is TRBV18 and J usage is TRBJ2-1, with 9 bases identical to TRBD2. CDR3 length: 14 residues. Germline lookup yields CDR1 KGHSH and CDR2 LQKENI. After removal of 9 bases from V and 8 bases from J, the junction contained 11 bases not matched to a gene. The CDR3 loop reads CASNPSGMVDEQFF. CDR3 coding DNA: TGTGCCAGTAATCCTAGCGGGATGGTGGATGAGCAGTTCTTC.

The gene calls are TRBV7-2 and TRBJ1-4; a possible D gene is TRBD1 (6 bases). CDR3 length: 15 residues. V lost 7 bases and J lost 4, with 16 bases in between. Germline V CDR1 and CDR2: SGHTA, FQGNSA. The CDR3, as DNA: TGTGCCAGCACCACTGGGGGCGGTAATAATGAAAAACTGTTTTTT. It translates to CASTTGGGNNEKLFF. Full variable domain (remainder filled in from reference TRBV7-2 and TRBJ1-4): GAGVSQSPSNKVTEKGKDVELRCDPISGHTALYWYRQSLGQGLEFLIYFQGNSAPDKSGLPSDRFSAERTGGSVSTLTIQRTQQEDSAVYLCASTTGGGNNEKLFFGSGTQLSVL.

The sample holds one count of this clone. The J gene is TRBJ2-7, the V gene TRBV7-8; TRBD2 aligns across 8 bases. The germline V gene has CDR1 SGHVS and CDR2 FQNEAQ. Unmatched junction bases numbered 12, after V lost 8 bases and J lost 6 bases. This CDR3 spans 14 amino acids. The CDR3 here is CASRGGGSQREQYF. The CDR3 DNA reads TGTGCCAGCCGGGGGGGCGGAAGCCAGCGCGAGCAGTACTTC.

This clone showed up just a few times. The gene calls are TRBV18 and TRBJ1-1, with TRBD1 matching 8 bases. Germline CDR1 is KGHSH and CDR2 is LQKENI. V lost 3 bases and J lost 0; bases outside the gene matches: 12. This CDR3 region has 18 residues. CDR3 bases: TGTGCCAGCTCACCGCAGGGGATCCGACAGGGGTTGAACACTGAAGCTTTCTTT. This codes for CASSPQGIRQGLNTEAFF. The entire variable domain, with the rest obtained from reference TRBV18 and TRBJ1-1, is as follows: NAGVMQNPRHLVRRRGQEARLRCSPMKGHSHVYWYRQLPEEGLKFMVYLQKENIIDESGMPKERFSAEFPKEGPSILRIQQVVRGDSAAYFCASSPQGIRQGLNTEAFFGQGTRLTVV.

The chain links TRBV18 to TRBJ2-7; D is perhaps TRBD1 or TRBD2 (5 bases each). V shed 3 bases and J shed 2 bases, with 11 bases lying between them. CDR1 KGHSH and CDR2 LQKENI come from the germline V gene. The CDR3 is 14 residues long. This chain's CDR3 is CASSPPGPPYEQYF. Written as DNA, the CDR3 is TGTGCCAGCTCACCTCCGGGACCCCCCTACGAGCAGTACTTC.

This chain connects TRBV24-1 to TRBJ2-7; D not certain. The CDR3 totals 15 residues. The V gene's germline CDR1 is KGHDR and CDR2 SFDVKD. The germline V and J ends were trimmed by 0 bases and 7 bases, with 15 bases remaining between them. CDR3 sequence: CATSDLHRAEWEQYF. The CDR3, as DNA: TGTGCCACCAGTGATTTGCATAGGGCAGAATGGGAGCAGTACTTC.

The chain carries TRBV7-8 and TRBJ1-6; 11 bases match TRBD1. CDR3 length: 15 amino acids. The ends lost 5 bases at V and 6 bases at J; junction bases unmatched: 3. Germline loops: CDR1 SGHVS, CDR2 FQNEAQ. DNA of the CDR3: TGTGCCAGCAGCGGACAGGGGGCGCGTAATTCACCCCTCCACTTT. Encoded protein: CASSGQGARNSPLHF.

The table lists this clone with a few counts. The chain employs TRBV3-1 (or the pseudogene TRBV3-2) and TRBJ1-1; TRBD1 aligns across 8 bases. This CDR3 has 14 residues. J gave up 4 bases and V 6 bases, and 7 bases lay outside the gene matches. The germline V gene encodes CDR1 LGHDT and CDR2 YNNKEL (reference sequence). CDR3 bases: TGTGCCAGCAGTCCTGAGACAGGGGTCACTGAAGCTTTCTTT. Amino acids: CASSPETGVTEAFF.

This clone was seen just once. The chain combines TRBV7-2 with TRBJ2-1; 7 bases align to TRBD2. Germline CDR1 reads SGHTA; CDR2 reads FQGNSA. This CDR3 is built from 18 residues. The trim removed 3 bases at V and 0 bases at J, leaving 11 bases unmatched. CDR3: CASSFSRETRSSYNEQFF. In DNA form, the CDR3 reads TGTGCCAGCAGCTTCTCGCGGGAGACTAGAAGCTCCTACAATGAGCAGTTCTTC.

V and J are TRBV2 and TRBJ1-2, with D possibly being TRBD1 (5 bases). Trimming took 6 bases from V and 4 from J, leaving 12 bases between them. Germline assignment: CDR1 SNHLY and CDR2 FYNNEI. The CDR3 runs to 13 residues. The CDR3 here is CASSGGRGYGYTF. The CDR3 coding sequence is TGTGCCAGCAGCGGGGGACGAGGCTATGGCTACACCTTC.

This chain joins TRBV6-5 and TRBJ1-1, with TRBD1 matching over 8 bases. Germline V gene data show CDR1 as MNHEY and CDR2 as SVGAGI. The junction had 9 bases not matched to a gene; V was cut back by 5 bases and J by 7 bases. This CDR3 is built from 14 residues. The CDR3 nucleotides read TGTGCCAGCAGTCTAACCGGACAGGGAATTGAAGCTTTCTTT. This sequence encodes CASSLTGQGIEAFF.

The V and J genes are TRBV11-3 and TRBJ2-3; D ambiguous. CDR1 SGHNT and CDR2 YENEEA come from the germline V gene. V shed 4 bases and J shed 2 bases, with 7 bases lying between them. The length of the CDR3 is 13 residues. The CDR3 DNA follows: TGTGCCAGCAGCTCAAGTTACACAGATACGCAGTATTTT. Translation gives CASSSSYTDTQYF.

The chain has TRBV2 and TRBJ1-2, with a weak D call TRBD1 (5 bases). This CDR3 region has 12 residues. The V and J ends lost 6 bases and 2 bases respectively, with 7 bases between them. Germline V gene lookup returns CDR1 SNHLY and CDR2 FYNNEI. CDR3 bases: TGTGCCAGCAGAAGGGGAAACTATGGCTACACCTTC. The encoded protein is CASRRGNYGYTF.